What follows are 29 T cell receptor beta chains derived from one specimen sequenced in a study of Ad26.COV2.S vaccination and SARS-CoV-2 variants (dated by TCRdb to about 2021). Sample time point, as interpreted from the label and publication: individuals recovered from natural SARS-CoV-2 infection. The receptor library was made with the immunoSEQ multiplex PCR assay. TCRdb limited this immuneACCESS table to in-frame rearrangements with V and J called. A share of clones is missing; checked studies link under half to unresolved V genes, and the rest is unexplained. This sample gives about 180,000 clones in total; approximately 88% of them show up just once. The top ten clones comprise less than 6% of the sample. The specimen comprised peripheral blood, sampled after recovery from COVID-19. These receptors originate from a human donor who had recovered from COVID-19.

J is TRBJ1-2 and V is TRBV10-2; D is perhaps TRBD1 (5 bases). V was trimmed by 2 bases and J by 4 bases, leaving 23 bases between them. CDR1 and CDR2 from the germline V gene are WSHSY and SAAADI. The CDR3 covers 18 residues. CDR3 nucleotides: TGCGCCAGCAGTGAGAACGTTCGGTCAGGCAGGGTGGGCTATGGCTACACCTTC. Amino acid sequence: CASSENVRSGRVGYGYTF.

V usage is TRBV12-3 or TRBV12-4 and J usage is TRBJ1-5, with no clear D. V was cut by 8 bases and J by 4 bases, with 3 bases left in between. This CDR3 is 10 amino acids long. In nucleotides, the CDR3 is TGTGCCAGCCTAAATCAGCCCCAGCATTTT. Residues: CASLNQPQHF.

This clone was recorded a few times. The V and J genes are TRBV12-2 and TRBJ2-3; no check of the table's D call, TRBD2, against the DNA was made. TRBV12-2 constitutes a pseudogene. The CDR3 runs to 14 residues. CDR3: CASRPRRVGDTQYF. In DNA form, the CDR3 reads TGTGCAAGTCGTCCGCGGAGGGTTGGAGATACGCAGTATTTT.

This clone appeared once. The chain couples TRBV15 to TRBJ2-1; 8 bases agree with TRBD1. Per the germline V gene, CDR1 is LNHNV and CDR2 is YYDKDF (reference sequence). CDR3 length equals 16 residues. J was trimmed by 7 bases and V by 3 bases; bases with no gene match: 11. CDR3 residues: CATSSLPSTGGNEQFF. The CDR3 DNA sequence: TGTGCCACCAGCAGCCTACCAAGCACAGGGGGTAATGAGCAGTTCTTC. Complete variable domain (other parts from reference TRBV15 and TRBJ2-1): DAMVIQNPRYQVTQFGKPVTLSCSQTLNHNVMYWYQQKSSQAPKLLFHYYDKDFNNEADTPDNFQSRRPNTSFCFLDIRSPGLGDTAMYLCATSSLPSTGGNEQFFGPGTRLTVL.

The rearrangement joins TRBV19 to TRBJ2-4, with 7 bases that match TRBD1. After removal of 3 bases from V and 6 bases from J, the junction contained 8 bases not matched to a gene. Germline CDR1 LNHDA, CDR2 SQIVND (reference sequence). CDR3 length equals 15 residues. CDR3 DNA: TGTGCCAGTAGTATGAACAGGGGATCTAGAAACATTCAGTACTTC. Protein: CASSMNRGSRNIQYF.

The J gene is TRBJ1-1, the V gene TRBV6-5; 9 bases fit TRBD1. V shed 6 bases, J shed 4 bases, and the junction held 6 bases outside the gene matches. CDR3 length equals 14 residues. CDR1 is MNHEY, CDR2 SVGAGI, per germline. The CDR3 DNA reads as TGTGCCAGCAGCCAACAGGGGGCGGGCACTGAAGCTTTCTTT. Its protein product is CASSQQGAGTEAFF.

In this sample, this clone turned up once. The chain combines TRBV2 with TRBJ1-6, with no clear D. Germline CDR1 is SNHLY and CDR2 is FYNNEI. The length of the CDR3 is 13 residues. V was shortened by 3 bases and J by 9 bases, with 9 bases between the two germline ends. The CDR3 loop is CASSDEVRSPLHF. The CDR3 bases are TGTGCCAGCAGTGACGAGGTTCGTTCACCCCTCCACTTT.

This clone was found a few times. This chain joins TRBV2 and TRBJ1-2; D uncertain. Trimming took off 4 bases at V and 6 bases at J, with 12 bases between the two ends. Germline V gene data show CDR1 as SNHLY and CDR2 as FYNNEI. CDR3 length: 13 residues. CDR3 nucleotides: TGTGCCAGCAGTGTGCGGGGAAGCGATGGCTACACCTTC. Translated: CASSVRGSDGYTF. Using reference TRBV2 and TRBJ1-2 for the parts outside the CDR3, the full variable domain is EPEVTQTPSHQVTQMGQEVILRCVPISNHLYFYWYRQILGQKVEFLVSFYNNEISEKSEIFDDQFSVERPDGSNFTLKIRSTKLEDSAMYFCASSVRGSDGYTFGSGTRLTVV.

This clone is termed medium-sized. This chain connects TRBV10-3 to TRBJ1-5; D ambiguous. V shed 6 bases and J shed 3 bases, with 12 bases lying between them. This CDR3 region has 14 residues. CDR1 and CDR2 from the germline V gene are ENHRY and SYGVKD. In DNA form, the CDR3 reads TGTGCCATCAGCACCGGAGACCCCAATCAGCCCCAGCATTTT. Its protein product is CAISTGDPNQPQHF.

The chain combines TRBV30 with TRBJ2-3; D perhaps matches TRBD2 (6 bases). This CDR3 region has 14 residues. Looked up from germline, CDR1 is GTSNPN and CDR2 is SVGIG (reference sequence). Trimming stripped 6 bases from V and 2 bases from J, with 15 bases between. CDR3 sequence: CACSNGSPTDTQYF. DNA of the CDR3: TGTGCCTGTAGTAACGGGAGCCCCACAGATACGCAGTATTTT.

This chain uses TRBV6-1 with TRBJ2-1; 15 positions agree with TRBD2. CDR1 is MNHNS, CDR2 SASEGT, per germline. CDR3 length: 18 residues. V was clipped by 4 bases and J by 7 bases; unmatched bases: 11. CDR3 in DNA: TGTGCCAGCAGTGCCCCGGGACTAGCGGGAGGTCTAGGGAATGAGCAGTTCTTC. It codes for CASSAPGLAGGLGNEQFF.

The chain has TRBV24-1 and TRBJ2-5, with 8 positions matching TRBD2. The CDR3 sequence is 18 residues long. The germline V gene has CDR1 KGHDR and CDR2 SFDVKD. Unmatched junction bases numbered 12, after V lost 4 bases and J lost 0 bases. The CDR3 DNA reads as TGTGCCACCAGTGACCCCGGGACTAGGAGTTGGAACCAAGAGACCCAGTACTTC. As protein: CATSDPGTRSWNQETQYF.

The rearrangement joins TRBV3-1 (or the pseudogene TRBV3-2) to TRBJ2-4; the D gene is possibly TRBD1 (6 bases). CDR1 LGHDT and CDR2 YNNKEL come from the germline V gene (reference sequence). V dropped 1 base and J dropped 9 bases, with 10 bases sitting between them. This CDR3 region has 13 residues. The CDR3 nucleotides read TGTGCCAGCAGCCAAGCCCAAGGGGGCATTCAGTACTTC. Protein sequence: CASSQAQGGIQYF.

V usage is TRBV14 and J usage is TRBJ2-7; no definite D call. Germline CDR1 reads SGHDN; CDR2 reads FVKESK. This CDR3 spans 12 amino acids. Trimming pared 6 bases from V and 5 bases from J, leaving 11 bases between. The CDR3 sequence: CASSGSSNEQYF. In nucleotides, the CDR3 is TGTGCCAGCAGTGGATCTAGTAACGAGCAGTACTTC. The full variable domain, its missing parts supplied by reference TRBV14 and TRBJ2-7, is EAGVTQFPSHSVIEKGQTVTLRCDPISGHDNLYWYRRVMGKEIKFLLHFVKESKQDESGMPNNRFLAERTGGTYSTLKVQPAELEDSGVYFCASSGSSNEQYFGPGTRLTVT.

The chain employs TRBV18 and TRBJ1-5; D unclear. The CDR3 sequence is 14 residues long. Germline V CDR1 and CDR2: KGHSH, LQKENI. Trimming stripped 1 base from V and 5 bases from J, with 9 bases between. CDR3 in amino acids: CASSPLDGDQPQHF. In nucleotides, the CDR3 is TGTGCCAGCTCACCACTCGATGGGGATCAGCCCCAGCATTTT.

The rearrangement joins TRBV14 to TRBJ2-7; D unclear. The ends were cut back, 0 bases at V and 5 bases at J, with 14 bases in the middle. This CDR3 has 15 amino acids. The germline CDR1 and CDR2 sequences are SGHDN and FVKESK. Here the CDR3 DNA reads TGTGCCAGCAGCCAAGAACGCCTCCTGGGGAACGAGCAGTACTTC. This translates into CASSQERLLGNEQYF.

The CDR3 nucleotides are TGTGCCACCAGCAGAGGCGGAGCACTTAGAAACACCATATATTTT. Its translation is CATSRGGALRNTIYF. J is TRBJ1-3 and V is TRBV15; D not resolved. This CDR3 has 15 amino acids. Germline loops: CDR1 LNHNV, CDR2 YYDKDF (reference sequence). Trimming left V 1 base short and J 5 bases short, with 12 bases between.

The table lists this clone with a few counts. The same CDR3 also results from other DNA sequences found in this sample. This chain connects TRBV27 to TRBJ1-5; D not resolved. The CDR3 is 13 residues long. With 3 bases removed from V and 2 bases from J, the gap between germline ends came to 5 bases. Germline V CDR1 and CDR2: MNHEY, SMNVEV (reference sequence). The CDR3 protein is CASSFGGNQPQHF. CDR3 nucleotides: TGTGCCAGCAGTTTCGGGGGCAATCAGCCCCAGCATTTT.

The chain uses TRBV27 and TRBJ2-2; 13 bases fit TRBD2. The CDR3 is made up of 16 amino acids. V gave up 3 bases and J gave up 5 bases; unmatched junction bases: 3. Germline V gene data show CDR1 as MNHEY and CDR2 as SMNVEV (reference sequence). CDR3 protein: CASSFWTSGGTGELFF. The CDR3, as DNA: TGTGCCAGCAGTTTCTGGACTAGCGGGGGAACCGGGGAGCTGTTTTTT.

The chain combines TRBV7-8 with TRBJ2-1; D unclear. Germline V lookup: CDR1 SGHVS, CDR2 FQNEAQ. V dropped 4 bases and J dropped 2 bases, with 15 bases sitting between them. The CDR3 extends over 16 amino acids. CDR3 coding DNA: TGTGCCAGCAGCTCCTCTACGGCCACCACCTACAATGAGCAGTTCTTC. This encodes CASSSSTATTYNEQFF.

This clone was detected once. The J gene is TRBJ2-1, the V gene TRBV5-1, with TRBD2 matching over 8 bases. This CDR3 contains 11 residues. CDR1 and CDR2 from the germline V gene are SGHRS and YFSETQ. Unmatched junction bases numbered 1, after V lost 5 bases and J lost 9 bases. CDR3 residues: CASRLAGEQFF. The DNA for the CDR3 is TGCGCCAGCAGGCTAGCGGGTGAGCAGTTCTTC.

V and J are TRBV7-9 and TRBJ2-7, with D possibly matching TRBD1 (6 bases). The V and J ends lost 2 bases and 5 bases respectively, with 10 bases between them. The CDR3 loop spans 13 amino acids. CDR1 is SEHNR and CDR2 is FQNEAQ in the germline V gene (reference sequence). The CDR3: CASSLYRANEQYF. Written as DNA, the CDR3 is TGTGCCAGCAGCTTATACAGGGCGAACGAGCAGTACTTC.

The chain combines TRBV28 with TRBJ2-3, with D perhaps TRBD2 (7 bases). The germline gives CDR1 MDHEN, CDR2 SYDVKM. The CDR3 totals 15 residues. Trimming stripped 8 bases from V and 4 bases from J, with 19 bases between. CDR3 protein: CASVGGGRRADTQYF. The CDR3 region has the DNA TGTGCCAGCGTAGGGGGGGGGCGACGTGCAGATACGCAGTATTTT.

The V call is TRBV7-2, the J call TRBJ2-7; the D is unclear. Looked up from germline, CDR1 is SGHTA and CDR2 is FQGNSA. The length of the CDR3 is 13 residues. Trimming removed 0 bases at V and 4 bases at J, with 7 bases between. The CDR3 reads CASSLASAYEQYF. DNA of the CDR3: TGTGCCAGCAGCTTAGCTTCAGCGTACGAGCAGTACTTC. Looking up the rest from reference TRBV7-2 and TRBJ2-7 gives the full variable domain: GAGVSQSPSNKVTEKGKDVELRCDPISGHTALYWYRQSLGQGLEFLIYFQGNSAPDKSGLPSDRFSAERTGGSVSTLTIQRTQQEDSAVYLCASSLASAYEQYFGPGTRLTVT.

This chain links TRBV5-3 with TRBJ2-7, with 9 nucleotides matching TRBD1. TRBV5-3 carries the ORF label, with uncertain function. The CDR3 is 16 residues long. J gave up 2 bases and V 1 base, and 7 bases lay outside the gene matches. This CDR3 reads CARSLNPGQGPYEQYF. DNA for the CDR3: TGTGCCAGAAGCTTGAACCCGGGACAGGGTCCCTACGAGCAGTACTTC.

This chain connects TRBV5-1 to TRBJ1-3; 10 positions agree with TRBD1. V lost 2 bases to trimming and J lost 4 bases; unmatched junction nucleotides: 9. CDR1 and CDR2 from the germline V gene are SGHRS and YFSETQ. The CDR3 is 17 residues long. DNA of the CDR3: TGCGCCAGCAGCTTAACATCCGGGACAGGGGTAGGAAACACCATATATTTT. It codes for CASSLTSGTGVGNTIYF.

V is TRBV19 and J is TRBJ2-5; a weak D match, TRBD1 (6 bases). Trimming pared 3 bases from V and 4 bases from J, leaving 15 bases between. The CDR3 length is 15 residues. Germline V CDR1 and CDR2: LNHDA, SQIVND (reference sequence). The CDR3 region has the DNA TGTGCCAGTAGTATCTCAGGGACACTGAGAGAGACCCAGTACTTC. It specifies CASSISGTLRETQYF.

The rearrangement links TRBV15 to TRBJ2-7; D might be TRBD1 (6 bases). V lost 0 bases to trimming and J lost 0 bases, with 9 bases between them. CDR3 length equals 15 residues. Germline-derived CDR1 and CDR2 are LNHNV and YYDKDF (reference sequence). CDR3 nucleotides: TGTGCCACCAGCAGAGATACGGACAGCTCCTACGAGCAGTACTTC. Protein product: CATSRDTDSSYEQYF.

CDR3 residues: CASSLVGPPTQYF. Written as DNA, the CDR3 is TGTGCCAGCAGTTTGGTTGGTCCCCCGACCCAGTACTTC. The chain joins TRBV12-3 or TRBV12-4 to TRBJ2-5, with D hard to call. This CDR3 is built from 13 residues. The V end lost 3 bases, the J end lost 7 bases, and 12 bases lay between the germline ends.